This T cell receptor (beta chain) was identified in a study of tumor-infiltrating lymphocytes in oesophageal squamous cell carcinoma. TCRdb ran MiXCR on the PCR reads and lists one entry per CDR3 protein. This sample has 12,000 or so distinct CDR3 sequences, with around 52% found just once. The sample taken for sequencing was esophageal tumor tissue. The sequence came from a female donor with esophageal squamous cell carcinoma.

CDR3 coding DNA: TGTGCCAGCAGTCCGAGACAGGGCCAAAATCAGCCCCAGCATTTT. This codes for CASSPRQGQNQPQHF. The chain is built from TRBV6-1 and TRBJ1-5, with 7 bases identical to TRBD1. Germline trimming cut 5 bases from V and 4 bases from J; bases unmatched to any gene: 8. There are 15 residues in the CDR3. Germline CDR1 is MNHNS and CDR2 is SASEGT.